This TCR beta chain was documented in a study of T cell responses to AZD1222 COVID-19 vaccine. The CDR3 totals 11 residues. Between the trimmed V and J ends, which lost 1 base and 5 bases, there was a span of 3 bases. The germline V gene encodes CDR1 SGHRS and CDR2 YFSETQ. To note about this clone: Its target is unknown. Other DNA sequences within the sample encode an identical CDR3.

Regarding the study as a whole: Clonal diversity was possibly underestimated; the donors were predominantly white British and more often female. Researchers took repertoire samples only after the peak T cell response had come. An increase in Spike-specific TCR breadth and depth was observed after two AZD1222 doses.

Sequencing used immunoSEQ multiplex PCR; TCRdb keeps in-frame clones, though not all of them. The profile covers around 110,000 clones, with roughly 87% appearing a single time and around 7.5% taken by the ten largest. The source is an adult in good health. J is TRBJ2-5 and V is TRBV5-1; D gene unclear. This specimen was peripheral blood, taken on day 0 of AZD1222 vaccination. The CDR3 spells CASSLRETQYF. CDR3 DNA: TGCGCCAGCAGCTTGAGGGAGACCCAGTACTTC.